This T cell receptor (beta chain) was profiled in a study of cytomegalovirus exposure and HLA in healthy donors. The primer mix had 60 Vbeta and 13 Jbeta primers. TCRdb's copy holds only in-frame clones and misses some; the assay was immunoSEQ multiplex PCR. The sample has some 200,000 clones, approximately 70% seen once. V trimming: 7 bases; J trimming: 8 bases; junction bases outside the gene matches: 9. This CDR3 contains 13 residues. Germline loops: CDR1 MNHNS, CDR2 SASEGT. The sequence was obtained from a man aged 35-49 years in good health and CMV-seropositive. Sequences were obtained from PBMCs. The rearrangement links TRBV6-1 to TRBJ1-2; 8 nucleotides align to TRBD1. CDR3: CASNPGTGGGYTF. The CDR3 bases are TGTGCCAGCAACCCTGGGACAGGCGGCGGCTACACCTTC.